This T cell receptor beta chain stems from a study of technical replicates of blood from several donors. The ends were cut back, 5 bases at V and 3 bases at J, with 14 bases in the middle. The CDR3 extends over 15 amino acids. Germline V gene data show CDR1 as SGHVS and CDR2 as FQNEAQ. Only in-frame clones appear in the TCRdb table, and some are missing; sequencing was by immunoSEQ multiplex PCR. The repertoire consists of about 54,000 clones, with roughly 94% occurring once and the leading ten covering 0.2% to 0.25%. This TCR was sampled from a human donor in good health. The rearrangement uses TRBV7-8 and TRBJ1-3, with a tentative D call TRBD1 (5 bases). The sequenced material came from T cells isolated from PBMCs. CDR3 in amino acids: CASSARRDGGNTIYF. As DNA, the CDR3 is TGTGCCAGCAGCGCAAGGCGGGACGGTGGAAACACCATATATTTT.